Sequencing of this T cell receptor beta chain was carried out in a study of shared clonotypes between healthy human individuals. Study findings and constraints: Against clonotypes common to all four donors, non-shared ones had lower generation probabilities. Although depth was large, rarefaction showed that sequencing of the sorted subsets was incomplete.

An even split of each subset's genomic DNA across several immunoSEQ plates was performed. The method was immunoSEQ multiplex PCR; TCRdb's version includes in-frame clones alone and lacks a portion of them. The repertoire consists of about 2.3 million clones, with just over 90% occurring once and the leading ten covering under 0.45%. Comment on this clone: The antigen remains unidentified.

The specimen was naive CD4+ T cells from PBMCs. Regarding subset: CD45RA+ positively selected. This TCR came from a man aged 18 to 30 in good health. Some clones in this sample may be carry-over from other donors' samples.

CDR3 loop: CASSAPGGGAWEQFF. DNA for the CDR3: TGTGCCAGCAGTGCCCCGGGGGGGGGCGCGTGGGAGCAGTTCTTC. The rearrangement uses TRBV25-1 and TRBJ2-1, with 8 bases that match TRBD2. Germline V gene data show CDR1 as MGHDK and CDR2 as SYGVNS. This CDR3 has 15 amino acids. With V trimmed by 4 bases and J by 10 bases, 12 bases remained unmatched. The full variable domain, its missing parts supplied by reference TRBV25-1 and TRBJ2-1, is EADIYQTPRYLVIGTGKKITLECSQTMGHDKMYWYQQDPGMELHLIHYSYGVNSTEKGDLSSESTVSRIRTEHFPLTLESARPSHTSQYLCASSAPGGGAWEQFFGPGTRLTVL.